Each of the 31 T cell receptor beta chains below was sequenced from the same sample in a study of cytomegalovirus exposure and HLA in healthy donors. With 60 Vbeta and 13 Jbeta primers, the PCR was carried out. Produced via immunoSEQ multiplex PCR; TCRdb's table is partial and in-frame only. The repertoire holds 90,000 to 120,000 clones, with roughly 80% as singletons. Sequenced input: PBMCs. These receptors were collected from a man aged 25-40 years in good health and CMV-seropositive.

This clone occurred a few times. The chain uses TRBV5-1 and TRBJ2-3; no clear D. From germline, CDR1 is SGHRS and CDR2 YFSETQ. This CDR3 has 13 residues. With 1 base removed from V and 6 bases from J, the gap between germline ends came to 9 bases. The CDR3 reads CASSLNRWDTQYF. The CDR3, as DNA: TGCGCCAGCAGCTTGAACAGATGGGATACGCAGTATTTT.

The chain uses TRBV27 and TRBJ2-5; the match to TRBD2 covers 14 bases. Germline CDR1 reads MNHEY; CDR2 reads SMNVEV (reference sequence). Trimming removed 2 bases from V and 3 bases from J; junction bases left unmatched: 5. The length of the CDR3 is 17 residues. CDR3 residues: CASSLGLGLAGEETQYF. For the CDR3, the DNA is TGTGCCAGCAGTTTAGGACTGGGACTAGCGGGGGAAGAGACCCAGTACTTC.

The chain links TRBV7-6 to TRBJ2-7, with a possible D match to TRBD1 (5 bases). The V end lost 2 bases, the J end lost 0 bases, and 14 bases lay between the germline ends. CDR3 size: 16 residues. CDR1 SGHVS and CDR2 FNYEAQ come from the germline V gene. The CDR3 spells CASSLNQDSYSYEQYF. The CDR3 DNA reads TGTGCCAGCAGCTTAAACCAAGACAGTTACTCCTACGAGCAGTACTTC.

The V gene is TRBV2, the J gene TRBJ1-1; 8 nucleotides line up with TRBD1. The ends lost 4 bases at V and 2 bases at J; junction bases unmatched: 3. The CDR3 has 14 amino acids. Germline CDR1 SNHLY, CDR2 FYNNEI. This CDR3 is CASSADRGNTEAFF. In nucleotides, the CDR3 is TGTGCCAGCAGTGCCGACAGGGGCAACACTGAAGCTTTCTTT.

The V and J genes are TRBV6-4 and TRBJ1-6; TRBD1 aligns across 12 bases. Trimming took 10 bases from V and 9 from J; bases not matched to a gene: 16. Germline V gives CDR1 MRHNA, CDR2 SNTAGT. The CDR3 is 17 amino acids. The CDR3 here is CATDRDRGPHPGSPLHF. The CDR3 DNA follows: TGTGCCACCGACCGGGACAGGGGGCCACACCCGGGTTCACCCCTCCACTTT.

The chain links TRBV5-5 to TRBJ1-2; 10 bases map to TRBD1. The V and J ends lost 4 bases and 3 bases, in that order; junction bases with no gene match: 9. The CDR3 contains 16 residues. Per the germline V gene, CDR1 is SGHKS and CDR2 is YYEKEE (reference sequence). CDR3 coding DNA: TGTGCCAGCAGCGCCGGGACAGGGGAATACGACTATGGCTACACCTTC. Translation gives CASSAGTGEYDYGYTF.

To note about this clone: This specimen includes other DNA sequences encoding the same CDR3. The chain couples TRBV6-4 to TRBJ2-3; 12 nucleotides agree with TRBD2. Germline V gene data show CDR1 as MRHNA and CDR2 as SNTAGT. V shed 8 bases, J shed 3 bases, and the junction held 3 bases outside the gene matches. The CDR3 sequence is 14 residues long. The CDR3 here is CASSTSGGTDTQYF. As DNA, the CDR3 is TGTGCCAGCTCGACTAGCGGGGGAACAGATACGCAGTATTTT.

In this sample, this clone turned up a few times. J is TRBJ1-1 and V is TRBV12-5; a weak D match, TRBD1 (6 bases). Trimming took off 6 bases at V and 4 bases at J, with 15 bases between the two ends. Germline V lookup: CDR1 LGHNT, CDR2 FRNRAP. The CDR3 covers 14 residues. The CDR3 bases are TGTGCTAGTGGCCCATCTGGGGGCGGCACTGAAGCTTTCTTT. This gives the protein CASGPSGGGTEAFF.

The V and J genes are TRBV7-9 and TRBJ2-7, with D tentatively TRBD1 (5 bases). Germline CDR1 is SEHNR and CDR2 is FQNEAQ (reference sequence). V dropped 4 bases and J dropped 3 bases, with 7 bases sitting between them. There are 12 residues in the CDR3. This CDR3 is CASSSDNYEQYF. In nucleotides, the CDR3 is TGTGCCAGCAGCTCGGACAACTACGAGCAGTACTTC. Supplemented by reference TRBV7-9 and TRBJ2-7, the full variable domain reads DTGVSQNPRHKITKRGQNVTFRCDPISEHNRLYWYRQTLGQGPEFLTYFQNEAQLEKSRLLSDRFSAERPKGSFSTLEIQRTEQGDSAMYLCASSSDNYEQYFGPGTRLTVT.

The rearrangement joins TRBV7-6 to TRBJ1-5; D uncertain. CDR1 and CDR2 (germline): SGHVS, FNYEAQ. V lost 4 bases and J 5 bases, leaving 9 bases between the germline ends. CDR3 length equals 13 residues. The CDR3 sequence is CASSSREDQPQHF. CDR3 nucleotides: TGTGCCAGCAGCTCGAGGGAGGATCAGCCCCAGCATTTT.

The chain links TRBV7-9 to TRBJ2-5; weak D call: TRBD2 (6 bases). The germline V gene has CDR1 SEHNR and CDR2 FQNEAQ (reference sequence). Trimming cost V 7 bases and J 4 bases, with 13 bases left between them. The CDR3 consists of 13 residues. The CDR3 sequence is CASTLGRGETQYF. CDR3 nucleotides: TGTGCCAGCACCCTGGGGCGGGGAGAGACCCAGTACTTC.

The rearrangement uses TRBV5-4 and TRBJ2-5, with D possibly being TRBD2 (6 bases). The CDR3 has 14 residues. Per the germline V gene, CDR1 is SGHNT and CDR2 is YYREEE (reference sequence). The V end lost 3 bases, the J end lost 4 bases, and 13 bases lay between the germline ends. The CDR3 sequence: CASSSDLGGETQYF. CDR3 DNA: TGTGCCAGCAGCTCCGATTTGGGGGGAGAGACCCAGTACTTC.

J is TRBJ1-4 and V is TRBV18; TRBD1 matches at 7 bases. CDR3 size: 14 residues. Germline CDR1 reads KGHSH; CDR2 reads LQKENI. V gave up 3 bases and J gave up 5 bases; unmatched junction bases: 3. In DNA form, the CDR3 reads TGTGCCAGCTCACCCGGGACAGCAAATGAAAAACTGTTTTTT. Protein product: CASSPGTANEKLFF.

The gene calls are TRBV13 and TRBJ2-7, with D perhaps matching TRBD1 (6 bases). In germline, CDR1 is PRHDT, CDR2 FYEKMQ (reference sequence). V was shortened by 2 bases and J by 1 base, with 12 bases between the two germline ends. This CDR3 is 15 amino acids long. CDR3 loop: CASSLNDRRSYEQYF. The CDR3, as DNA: TGTGCCAGCAGCTTAAACGACAGGAGGTCCTACGAGCAGTACTTC. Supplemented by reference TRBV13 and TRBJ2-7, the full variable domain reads AAGVIQSPRHLIKEKRETATLKCYPIPRHDTVYWYQQGPGQDPQFLISFYEKMQSDKGSIPDRFSAQQFSDYHSELNMSSLELGDSALYFCASSLNDRRSYEQYFGPGTRLTVT.

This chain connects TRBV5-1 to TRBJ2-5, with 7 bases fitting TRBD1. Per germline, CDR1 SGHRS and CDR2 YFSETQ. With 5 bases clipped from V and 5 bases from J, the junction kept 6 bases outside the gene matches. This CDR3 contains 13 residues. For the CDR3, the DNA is TGCGCCAGCAGACAAGGGGGCGGTGAGACCCAGTACTTC. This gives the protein CASRQGGGETQYF.

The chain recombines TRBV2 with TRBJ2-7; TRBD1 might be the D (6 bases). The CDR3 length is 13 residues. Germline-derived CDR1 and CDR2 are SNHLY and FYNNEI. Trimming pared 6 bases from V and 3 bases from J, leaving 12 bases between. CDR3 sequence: CASSGQNLYEQYF. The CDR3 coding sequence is TGTGCCAGCAGCGGACAGAACCTCTACGAGCAGTACTTC.

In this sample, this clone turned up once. The CDR3 DNA reads TGTGCCAGCCGCCTCGGCAGGGTGAACACTGAAGCTTTCTTT. Its translation: CASRLGRVNTEAFF. The J gene is TRBJ1-1, the V gene TRBV6-1, with D possibly matching TRBD1 (5 bases). Germline CDR1 and CDR2: MNHNS and SASEGT. The V end lost 8 bases, the J end lost 0 bases, and 13 bases lay between the germline ends. The CDR3 runs 14 residues.

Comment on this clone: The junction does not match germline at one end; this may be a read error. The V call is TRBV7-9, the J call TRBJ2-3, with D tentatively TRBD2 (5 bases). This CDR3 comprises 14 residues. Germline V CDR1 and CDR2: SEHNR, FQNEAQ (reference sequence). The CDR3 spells CSSSKLAVADTQYF. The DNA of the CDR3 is TGTTCCAGCAGCAAGCTAGCTGTGGCAGATACGCAGTATTTT. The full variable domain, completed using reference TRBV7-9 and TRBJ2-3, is DTGVSQNPRHKITKRGQNVTFRCDPISEHNRLYWYRQTLGQGPEFLTYFQNEAQLEKSRLLSDRFSAERPKGSFSTLEIQRTEQGDSAMYLCSSSKLAVADTQYFGPGTRLTVL.

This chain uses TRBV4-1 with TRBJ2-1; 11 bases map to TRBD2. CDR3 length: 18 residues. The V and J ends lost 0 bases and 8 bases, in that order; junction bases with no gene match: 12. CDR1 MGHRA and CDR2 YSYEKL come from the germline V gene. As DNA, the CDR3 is TGCGCCAGCAGCCAAGATCCAGATAGCGGGGGGGCCGTATATGAGCAGTTCTTC. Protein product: CASSQDPDSGGAVYEQFF.

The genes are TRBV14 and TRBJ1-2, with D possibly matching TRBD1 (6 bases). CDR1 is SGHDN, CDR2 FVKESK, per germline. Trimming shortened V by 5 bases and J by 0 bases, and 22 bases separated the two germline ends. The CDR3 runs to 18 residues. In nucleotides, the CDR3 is TGTGCCAGCAGCAAAACAGGGATACTTACCCTAGCTAACTATGGCTACACCTTC. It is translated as CASSKTGILTLANYGYTF.

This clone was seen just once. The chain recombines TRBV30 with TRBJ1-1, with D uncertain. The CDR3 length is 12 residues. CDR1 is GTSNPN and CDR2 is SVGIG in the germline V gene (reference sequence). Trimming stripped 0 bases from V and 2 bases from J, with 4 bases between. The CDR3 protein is CAWSVTNTEAFF. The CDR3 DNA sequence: TGTGCCTGGAGTGTAACAAACACTGAAGCTTTCTTT.

For the CDR3, the DNA is TGTGCCAGCAGTCCTCGGGGGAGCTCCTACAATGAGCAGTTCTTC. Translating it yields CASSPRGSSYNEQFF. J is TRBJ2-1 and V is TRBV6-1; D might be TRBD2 (6 bases). This CDR3 comprises 15 residues. The V end lost 5 bases, the J end lost 0 bases, and 11 bases lay between the germline ends. The germline V gene has CDR1 MNHNS and CDR2 SASEGT.

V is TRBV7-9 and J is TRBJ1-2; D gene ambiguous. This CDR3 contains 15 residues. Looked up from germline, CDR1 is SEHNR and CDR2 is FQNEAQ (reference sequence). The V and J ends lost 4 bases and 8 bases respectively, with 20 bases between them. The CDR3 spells CASSSTPLTTQGYTF. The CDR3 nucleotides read TGTGCCAGCAGCTCAACCCCCCTGACAACCCAGGGCTACACCTTC.

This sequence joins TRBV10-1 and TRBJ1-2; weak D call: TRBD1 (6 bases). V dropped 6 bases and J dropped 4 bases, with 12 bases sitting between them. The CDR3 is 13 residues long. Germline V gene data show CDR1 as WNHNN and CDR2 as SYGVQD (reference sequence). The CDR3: CASSRQVGYGYTF. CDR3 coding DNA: TGCGCCAGCAGCCGACAGGTCGGCTATGGCTACACCTTC.

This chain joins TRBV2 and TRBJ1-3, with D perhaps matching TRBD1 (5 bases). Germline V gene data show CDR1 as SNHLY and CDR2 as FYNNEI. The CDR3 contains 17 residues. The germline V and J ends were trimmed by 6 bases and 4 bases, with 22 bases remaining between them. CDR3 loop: CASRGGLNGAGGNTIYF. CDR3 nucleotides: TGTGCCAGCAGGGGAGGCCTCAATGGGGCTGGAGGAAACACCATATATTTT.

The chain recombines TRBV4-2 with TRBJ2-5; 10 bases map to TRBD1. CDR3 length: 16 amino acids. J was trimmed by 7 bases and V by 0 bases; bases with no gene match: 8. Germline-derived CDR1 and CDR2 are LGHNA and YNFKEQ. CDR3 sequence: CASSQDFGTGVVTQYF. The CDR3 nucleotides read TGTGCCAGCAGCCAAGATTTCGGGACAGGGGTTGTGACCCAGTACTTC.

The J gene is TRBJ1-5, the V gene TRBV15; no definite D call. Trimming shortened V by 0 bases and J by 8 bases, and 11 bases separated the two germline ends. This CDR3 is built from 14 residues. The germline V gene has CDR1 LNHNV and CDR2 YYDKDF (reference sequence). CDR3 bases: TGTGCCACCAGCAGAGATCGGGTGATGAAGCCCCAGCATTTT. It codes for CATSRDRVMKPQHF. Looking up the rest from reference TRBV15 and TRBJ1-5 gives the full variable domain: DAMVIQNPRYQVTQFGKPVTLSCSQTLNHNVMYWYQQKSSQAPKLLFHYYDKDFNNEADTPDNFQSRRPNTSFCFLDIRSPGLGDTAMYLCATSRDRVMKPQHFGDGTRLSIL.

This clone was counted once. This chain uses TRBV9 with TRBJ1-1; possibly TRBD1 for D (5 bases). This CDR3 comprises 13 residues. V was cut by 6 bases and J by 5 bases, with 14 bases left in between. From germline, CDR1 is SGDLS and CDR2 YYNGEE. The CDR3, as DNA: TGTGCCAGCACCGCCTTGGGGGGGACTGAAGCTTTCTTT. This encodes CASTALGGTEAFF.

DNA of the CDR3: TGTGCCAGCAGCTTGTCGCAGGGTAGAGAGACCCAGTACTTC. This sequence encodes CASSLSQGRETQYF. This chain links TRBV11-2 with TRBJ2-5; possible D gene TRBD1, 5 bases. The length of the CDR3 is 14 residues. Trimming shortened V by 3 bases and J by 4 bases, and 12 bases separated the two germline ends. Germline V gene data show CDR1 as SGHAT and CDR2 as FQNNGV.

The CDR3 loop reads CASSLGNRGNYGYTF. The DNA of the CDR3 is TGTGCCAGCAGCTTAGGAAACAGGGGTAACTATGGCTACACCTTC. The V and J genes are TRBV7-8 and TRBJ1-2, with TRBD1 matching over 7 bases. The CDR3 extends over 15 amino acids. The V and J ends lost 1 base and 1 base, in that order; junction bases with no gene match: 3. Germline CDR1 reads SGHVS; CDR2 reads FQNEAQ.

CDR3 region: CASSGVGQGTAEAFF. CDR3 DNA: TGTGCCAGTTCCGGAGTGGGACAGGGGACGGCTGAAGCTTTCTTT. This chain links TRBV18 with TRBJ1-1; TRBD1 aligns across 10 bases. The germline gives CDR1 KGHSH, CDR2 LQKENI. Trimming took 9 bases from V and 6 from J; bases not matched to a gene: 13. The CDR3 is made up of 15 amino acids.